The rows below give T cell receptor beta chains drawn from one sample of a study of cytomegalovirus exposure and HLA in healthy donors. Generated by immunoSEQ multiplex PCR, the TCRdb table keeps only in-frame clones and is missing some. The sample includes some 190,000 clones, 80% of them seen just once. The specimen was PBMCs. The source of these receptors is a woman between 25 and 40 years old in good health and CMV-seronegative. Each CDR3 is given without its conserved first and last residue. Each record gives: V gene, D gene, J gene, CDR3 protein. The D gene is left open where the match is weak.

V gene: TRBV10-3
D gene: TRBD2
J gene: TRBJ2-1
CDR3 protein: AISPRGSGGSYNEQF

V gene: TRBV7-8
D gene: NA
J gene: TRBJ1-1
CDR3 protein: ASSLARVRQRNTEAF

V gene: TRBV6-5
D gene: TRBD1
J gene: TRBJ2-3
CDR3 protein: ASSYNRGYTDTQY

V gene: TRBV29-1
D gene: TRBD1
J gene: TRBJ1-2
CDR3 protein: SVERGPSYGYT

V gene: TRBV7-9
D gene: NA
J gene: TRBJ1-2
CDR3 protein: ASSGGGGGNYGYT

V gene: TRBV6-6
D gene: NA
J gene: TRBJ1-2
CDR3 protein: ASSWPGRANYGYT

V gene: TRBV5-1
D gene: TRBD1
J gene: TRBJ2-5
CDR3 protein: ASSSDRTYQETQY

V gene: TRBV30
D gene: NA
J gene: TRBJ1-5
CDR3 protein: ACTLQSNSNQPQH

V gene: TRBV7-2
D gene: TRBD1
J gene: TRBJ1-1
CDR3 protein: ASSLRTGLNTEAF

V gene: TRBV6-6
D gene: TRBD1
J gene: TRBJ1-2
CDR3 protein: ASQLEGTGSYGYT

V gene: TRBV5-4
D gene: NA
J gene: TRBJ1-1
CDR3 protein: ASSLATNTEAF

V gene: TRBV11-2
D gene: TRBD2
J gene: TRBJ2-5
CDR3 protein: ASSPRGVAGGWETQY

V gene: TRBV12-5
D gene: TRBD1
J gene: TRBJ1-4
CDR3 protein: ASGSPGQGNEKLF

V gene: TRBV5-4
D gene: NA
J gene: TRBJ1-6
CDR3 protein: ASSPGRENSPLH

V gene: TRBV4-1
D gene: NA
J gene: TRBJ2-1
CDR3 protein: ASSQEAAPGNEQF

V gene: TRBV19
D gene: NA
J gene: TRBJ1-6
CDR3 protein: ASSIIFAGSYNSPLH

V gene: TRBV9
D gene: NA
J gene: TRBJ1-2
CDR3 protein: ASSVGGGIGNYGYT

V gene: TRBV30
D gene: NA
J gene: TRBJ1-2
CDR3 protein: AWSVLRGYYGYT

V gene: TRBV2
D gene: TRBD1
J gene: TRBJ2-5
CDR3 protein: ATKPDRVQETQY

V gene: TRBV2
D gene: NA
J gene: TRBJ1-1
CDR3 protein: ASSEDLSSIEAF

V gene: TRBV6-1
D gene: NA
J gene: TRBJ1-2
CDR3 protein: ASSDSLSGGLDGYT

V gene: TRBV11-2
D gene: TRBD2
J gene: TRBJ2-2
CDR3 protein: ASSPIAGANTGELF

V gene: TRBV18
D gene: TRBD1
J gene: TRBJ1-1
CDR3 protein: ASSPRGQVLNTEAF

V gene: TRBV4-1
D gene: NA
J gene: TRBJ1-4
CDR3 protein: ASSQERGLREKLF

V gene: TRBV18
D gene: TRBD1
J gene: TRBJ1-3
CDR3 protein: ASSQLQGAGNTIY

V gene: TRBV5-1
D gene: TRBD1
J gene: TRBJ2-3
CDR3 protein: ASTVYRTGPGDTQY

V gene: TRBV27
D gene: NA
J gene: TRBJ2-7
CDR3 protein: ASRTGLEGDEQY